Listed below are T cell receptor beta chains from one sample, sequenced in a study of T cells expressing NK-cell markers. Following a re-call of the 5' RACE reads, TCRdb has one entry per CDR3 protein and lacks DNA. The sample includes 400,000 to 450,000 distinct CDR3 sequences. The sequencing input was blood T cells: a sorted CD56 or NKG2C T cell subset, CD4+ or CD8+ T cells, or bulk PBMC T cells (not recorded which). All receptors come from a woman aged 18-70 years in good health. CDR3s include the opening cysteine and the closing phenylalanine or tryptophan. Fields, in order: J gene, V gene, CDR3 protein.

TRBJ2-2,TRBV6-2/TRBV6-3,CASSYGTGELFF
TRBJ1-1,TRBV5-3,CARSLNIRNTEAFF
TRBJ2-1,TRBV7-2,CASSIQSGRSFNEQFF
TRBJ1-3,TRBV27,CASSLSRPLSGNTIYF
TRBJ2-5,TRBV7-9,CASSMGLAEKETQYF
TRBJ1-1,TRBV6-2/TRBV6-3,CASSYVGQGSEAFF
TRBJ2-7,TRBV19,CASSIRPDGYEQYF
TRBJ2-7,TRBV9,CASSVGTGMSYEQYF
TRBJ1-4,TRBV4-2,CASSQEVEALKLFF
TRBJ2-3,TRBV20-1,CSARDPRNRLADTQYF
TRBJ2-1,TRBV6-5,CASSYMGLAGDEQFF
TRBJ2-5,TRBV29-1,CSVTGMRETQYF
TRBJ1-5,TRBV19,CASSTSVYQPQHF
TRBJ1-3,TRBV12-3/TRBV12-4,CASRTTGSGNTIYF
TRBJ1-2,TRBV27,CAVGREYYGYTF
TRBJ2-7,TRBV29-1,CSVVLGLAGGRRVYEQYF
TRBJ2-3,TRBV6-5,CASSYSPPDAGRDTQYF
TRBJ2-3,TRBV20-1,CSARDSGRGVADTQYF
TRBJ2-7,TRBV18,CASSPLTGTVAYEQYF
TRBJ2-2,TRBV3-1,CASSQLAQNTGELFF
TRBJ1-5,TRBV7-9,CASSLEQGYSNQPQHF
TRBJ1-5,TRBV12-3/TRBV12-4,CASKRSNQPQHF
TRBJ2-3,TRBV7-9,CASSSSVGSEKYF
TRBJ1-3,TRBV9,CASSVASDSGNTIYF
TRBJ1-6,TRBV4-3,CASSQDSSGTPNSPLHF
TRBJ2-1,TRBV7-2,CASSLAPPWNEQFF
TRBJ2-5,TRBV6-2/TRBV6-3,CASSYRATGTQYF
TRBJ2-2,TRBV4-1,CASSVNSNTGELFF
TRBJ1-2,TRBV15,CATSPETNYGYTF
TRBJ2-3,TRBV12-3/TRBV12-4,CASSFDRAGTDTQYF
TRBJ2-2,TRBV6-1,CASTRRQGLGELFF
TRBJ2-1,TRBV20-1,CSAKIRDSRYNEQFF
TRBJ2-5,TRBV4-2,CASSQGGGPQETQYF
TRBJ2-3,TRBV20-1,CSGGGTSGGTDTQYF
TRBJ2-7,TRBV12-3/TRBV12-4,CASRGQGLFYEQYF
TRBJ2-5,TRBV28,CASSPLGDSVMIETQYF
TRBJ1-2,TRBV7-9,CASSQAGTELGYTF
TRBJ1-1,TRBV6-5,CASSYSRGSGTEAFF
TRBJ2-4,TRBV12-3/TRBV12-4,CASSLTLAKNIQYF
TRBJ2-3,TRBV4-3,CASSQDLEAPRGEDTQYF
TRBJ2-5,TRBV29-1,CSVRRVQETQYF